What follows are 24 T cell receptor beta chains derived from one specimen sequenced in a study of blood T cells in healthy people across ages. For the second PCR, which ran for about 7 to 12 cycles, a sample-barcoded 5' primer and a J-beta primer mix were used. TCRdb ran MiXCR on the 5' RACE reads and lists one entry per CDR3 protein. The sample carries more than 650,000 distinct CDR3 sequences, 22% recorded once. The sequenced material came from blood. The receptors derive from a man between 70 and 80 years old in good health.

This clonotype was observed a handful of times. The chain combines TRBV7-8 with TRBJ1-4; 9 positions agree with TRBD1. Trimming removed 4 bases from V and 6 bases from J; junction bases left unmatched: 12. The CDR3 spans 17 residues. Per germline, CDR1 SGHVS and CDR2 FQNEAQ. CDR3 nucleotide sequence: TGTGCCAGCAGCTCATCGACAGGGGGATTCGTTGATGAAAAACTGTTTTTT. This sequence encodes CASSSSTGGFVDEKLFF.

This clonotype was counted many times. The chain uses TRBV2 and TRBJ1-1; D ambiguous. V was cut by 6 bases and J by 0 bases, with 8 bases left in between. The CDR3 totals 13 residues. CDR1 and CDR2 (germline): SNHLY, FYNNEI. This chain's CDR3 is CASSGQMNTEAFF. The CDR3 DNA sequence: TGTGCCAGCAGCGGTCAAATGAACACTGAAGCTTTCTTT.

This chain joins TRBV3-1 and TRBJ2-3; D tentatively reads TRBD1 or TRBD2 (5 bases each). The germline gives CDR1 LGHDT, CDR2 YNNKEL (reference sequence). The germline V and J ends were trimmed by 4 bases and 4 bases, with 12 bases remaining between them. This CDR3 has 14 residues. The CDR3 DNA is TGTGCCAGCAGCCTCGGGACGAACCCAGATACGCAGTATTTT. As protein: CASSLGTNPDTQYF.

This clonotype has a handful of counts. Here the CDR3 DNA reads TGTGCCAGCAGTGAACCGACAGGGGCCAACTATGGCTACACCTTC. Amino acids: CASSEPTGANYGYTF. The chain links TRBV28 to TRBJ1-2, with TRBD1 matching 8 bases. The CDR3 loop spans 15 amino acids. Germline V gene data show CDR1 as MDHEN and CDR2 as SYDVKM. V gave up 5 bases and J gave up 2 bases; unmatched junction bases: 7.

The rearrangement links TRBV5-1 to TRBJ2-5, with 11 bases identical to TRBD1. Losses at the gene ends were 2 bases for V and 3 bases for J; bases not matched to a gene: 6. The CDR3 spans 16 residues. Per the germline V gene, CDR1 is SGHRS and CDR2 is YFSETQ. In DNA, the CDR3 is TGCGCCAGCAGCTTACGGGACAGGGGGTCTGAAGAGACCCAGTACTTC. Amino acid sequence: CASSLRDRGSEETQYF.

This clonotype showed up just a few times. The chain recombines TRBV20-1 with TRBJ1-2; tentatively, D is TRBD1 (5 bases). V lost 7 bases, J lost 2 bases, and 14 bases lay in between. This CDR3 is built from 13 residues. Germline V gene lookup returns CDR1 DFQATT and CDR2 SNEGSKA (reference sequence). The CDR3 DNA reads TGCAGTGTCCTAAGTGGGGACAACTATGGCTACACCTTC. Translating it yields CSVLSGDNYGYTF.

The chain carries TRBV2 and TRBJ2-5, with D tentatively TRBD1 or TRBD2 (5 bases each). This CDR3 contains 16 residues. The germline V gene encodes CDR1 SNHLY and CDR2 FYNNEI. The V end lost 6 bases, the J end lost 11 bases, and 28 bases lay between the germline ends. The CDR3 coding sequence is TGTGCCAGCAGCCTAAACCGGGACGGGAAGTCTTGGGAGCAGTACTTC. Translation gives CASSLNRDGKSWEQYF. The full variable domain, rest sourced from reference TRBV2 and TRBJ2-5, is EPEVTQTPSHQVTQMGQEVILRCVPISNHLYFYWYRQILGQKVEFLVSFYNNEISEKSEIFDDQFSVERPDGSNFTLKIRSTKLEDSAMYFCASSLNRDGKSWEQYFGPGTRLLVL.

This clonotype was seen only a few times. V gene TRBV5-1 combines with J gene TRBJ1-3; unclear D gene. Trimming took off 2 bases at V and 0 bases at J, with 12 bases between the two ends. The CDR3 has 16 amino acids. Germline-derived CDR1 and CDR2 are SGHRS and YFSETQ. The CDR3 bases are TGCGCCAGCAGCTTACTGCTCGGATTCTCTGGAAACACCATATATTTT. It encodes CASSLLLGFSGNTIYF.

The chain couples TRBV24-1 to TRBJ2-3; no clear D gene. Trimming stripped 3 bases from V and 4 bases from J, with 7 bases between. There are 13 residues in the CDR3. Looked up from germline, CDR1 is KGHDR and CDR2 is SFDVKD. CDR3 loop: CATSDTLADTQYF. The DNA for the CDR3 is TGTGCCACCAGTGATACCTTAGCAGATACGCAGTATTTT.

This clonotype was found once. CDR3 protein: CASSRRGSTASSYEQYF. In DNA, the CDR3 is TGTGCCAGCAGCCGAAGAGGATCGACAGCCAGCTCCTACGAGCAGTACTTC. This chain connects TRBV3-1 to TRBJ2-7, with D maybe TRBD1 (5 bases). The germline V gene encodes CDR1 LGHDT and CDR2 YNNKEL (reference sequence). The V and J ends lost 4 bases and 0 bases respectively, with 19 bases between them. This CDR3 spans 17 amino acids.

This clonotype has a count of ten or more. Written as DNA, the CDR3 is TGTGCCAGCCAAGGACAGAGCAATCAGCCCCAGCATTTT. This translates into CASQGQSNQPQHF. This rearrangement joins TRBV6-2 or TRBV6-3 to TRBJ1-5, with D maybe TRBD1 (6 bases). V dropped 8 bases and J dropped 1 base, with 9 bases sitting between them. CDR1 is MNHEY and CDR2 is SVGEGT in the germline V gene. This CDR3 is 13 amino acids long.

V usage is TRBV7-7 and J usage is TRBJ2-1, with 9 bases that match TRBD2. The CDR3 spans 15 residues. The J segment lost 8 bases and the V segment lost 1 base, leaving 6 bases of the junction unmatched. Germline V CDR1 and CDR2: SSHAT, FNYEAQ (reference sequence). The CDR3 nucleotides are TGTGCCAGCAGCTTAGTAGCGGGAGATATCGATGAGCAGTTCTTC. It codes for CASSLVAGDIDEQFF.

This clonotype has only a few counts. The rearrangement joins TRBV27 to TRBJ2-5; D gene ambiguous. Germline V gene lookup returns CDR1 MNHEY and CDR2 SMNVEV (reference sequence). The CDR3 runs 12 residues. Trimming took off 5 bases at V and 7 bases at J, with 11 bases between the two ends. The CDR3 spells CASSTPGWTQYF. The CDR3 nucleotides read TGTGCCAGCAGTACGCCCGGTTGGACCCAGTACTTC.

Details on this clonotype: This sequence may be a read error, since a much larger clone differs from it by one base. The chain is built from TRBV28 and TRBJ1-4, with D maybe TRBD1 (6 bases). The CDR3 is 14 residues long. Germline CDR1 is MDHEN and CDR2 is SYDVKM. CDR3 amino acids: CVSSLWGGAEKLFF. CDR3 bases: TGTGTCAGCAGTTTATGGGGGGGCGCGGAAAAACTGTTTTTT.

The rearrangement uses TRBV3-1 and TRBJ2-5, with TRBD2 matching 7 bases. CDR3 length: 14 amino acids. Germline lookup yields CDR1 LGHDT and CDR2 YNNKEL (reference sequence). With V trimmed by 4 bases and J by 3 bases, 5 bases remained unmatched. DNA for the CDR3: TGTGCCAGCAGCCTGCGGGGGACCGAAGAGACCCAGTACTTC. It is translated as CASSLRGTEETQYF.

A note on this clonotype: A much more abundant neighbour one base away suggests this may be a read error. The chain links TRBV7-9 to TRBJ2-3; D is unclear. This CDR3 spans 14 amino acids. From germline, CDR1 is SEHNR and CDR2 FQNEAQ (reference sequence). V was cut by 5 bases and J by 0 bases, with 9 bases left in between. CDR3 residues: CASSPFTSTDTQYF. Written as DNA, the CDR3 is TGTGCCAGCAGCCCATTTACTAGCACAGATACGCAGTATTTT.

The chain couples TRBV29-1 to TRBJ2-5, with D possibly being TRBD1 (6 bases). The J call may be in error: the DNA end matches TRBJ2-7 better. The CDR3 spans 13 residues. CDR1 is SQVTM and CDR2 is ANQGSEA in the germline V gene. In DNA form, the CDR3 reads TGCAGCGGACGCCAAGGACAGAACTACGAGCAGTACTTC. As protein: CSGRQGQNYEQYF.

The CDR3 is CSVPFSGQETQYF. Here the CDR3 DNA reads TGCAGTGTACCCTTTAGCGGACAAGAGACCCAGTACTTC. The chain is built from TRBV20-1 and TRBJ2-5; a weak D match, TRBD2 (6 bases). The CDR3 has 13 amino acids. V lost 7 bases and J 2 bases, leaving 14 bases between the germline ends. Germline V CDR1 and CDR2: DFQATT, SNEGSKA (reference sequence).

The V call is TRBV30, the J call TRBJ2-5; a weak D match, TRBD1 (5 bases). CDR1 GTSNPN and CDR2 SVGIG come from the germline V gene (reference sequence). The CDR3 is 14 amino acids. V was trimmed by 6 bases and J by 5 bases, leaving 19 bases between them. CDR3 nucleotides: TGTGCCTGCCGTGGGGCGGATACGCGGGAGACCCAGTACTTC. It codes for CACRGADTRETQYF.

The chain joins TRBV14 to TRBJ2-2, with 12 bases that match TRBD2. CDR3 length: 15 amino acids. Losses at the gene ends were 8 bases for V and 4 bases for J; bases not matched to a gene: 5. CDR1 and CDR2 from the germline V gene are SGHDN and FVKESK. For the CDR3, the DNA is TGTGCCAGCGCCGGACTAGCGGGGACCACCGGGGAGCTGTTTTTT. This encodes CASAGLAGTTGELFF.

V is TRBV7-9 and J is TRBJ2-7, with D possibly being TRBD1 (6 bases). Germline V CDR1 and CDR2: SEHNR, FQNEAQ (reference sequence). The CDR3 spans 14 residues. The V and J ends lost 4 bases and 5 bases respectively, with 15 bases between them. The CDR3 reads CASSSLTGPHEQYF. DNA for the CDR3: TGTGCCAGCAGCTCCCTGACAGGTCCCCACGAGCAGTACTTC.

This chain connects TRBV6-2 or TRBV6-3 to TRBJ2-2; 9 bases match TRBD2. This CDR3 region has 16 residues. J gave up 4 bases and V 6 bases, and 9 bases lay outside the gene matches. The germline CDR1 and CDR2 sequences are MNHEY and SVGEGT. CDR3 coding DNA: TGTGCCAGCAGCTCTCTAGCGGGACAGAGCACCGGGGAGCTGTTTTTT. It specifies CASSSLAGQSTGELFF.

V usage is TRBV30 and J usage is TRBJ1-1; D is perhaps TRBD1 (6 bases). This CDR3 is built from 15 residues. Germline CDR1 GTSNPN, CDR2 SVGIG (reference sequence). The germline V and J ends were trimmed by 4 bases and 4 bases, with 19 bases remaining between them. The CDR3 nucleotides read TGTGCCTGGATGCGACAGGCGGTCGCGGGCACTGAAGCTTTCTTT. Its translation is CAWMRQAVAGTEAFF. Full variable domain (missing parts from reference TRBV30 and TRBJ1-1): SQTIHQWPATLVQPVGSPLSLECTVEGTSNPNLYWYRQAAGRGLQLLFYSVGIGQISSEVPQNLSASRPQDRQFILSSKKLLLSDSGFYLCAWMRQAVAGTEAFFGQGTRLTVV.

The chain combines TRBV4-3 with TRBJ2-7; 7 nucleotides agree with TRBD1. The V and J ends lost 3 bases and 9 bases, in that order; junction bases with no gene match: 14. The CDR3 is 15 residues long. Germline assignment: CDR1 LGHNA and CDR2 YSLEER. This CDR3 reads CASSHNTGDLGPQYV. CDR3 nucleotides: TGCGCCAGCAGCCATAATACAGGGGATTTGGGGCCGCAGTACGTC.